The clone carrying this T cell receptor (beta chain) was counted a single time. Its matching antigen is unknown. This record comes from a study of T cell responses to AZD1222 COVID-19 vaccine. Study outcomes and limitations: Increases in Spike-specific TCR breadth and depth were seen after two AZD1222 doses.

The assay was immunoSEQ multiplex PCR, and TCRdb's table has in-frame clones only and misses some. The sample lists about 100,000 clones; approximately 90% were seen once. This CDR3 region has 14 residues. With V trimmed by 3 bases and J by 6 bases, 7 bases remained unmatched. Germline V gene sequence: CDR1 SNHLY, CDR2 FYNNEI. This TCR derives from an adult in good health. Material: peripheral blood, obtained on day 0 of AZD1222 vaccination. The rearrangement joins TRBV2 to TRBJ2-7, with 8 nucleotides matching TRBD1. CDR3 loop: CASSEDRVFLEQYF. CDR3 nucleotides: TGTGCCAGCAGTGAGGACAGGGTTTTTCTCGAGCAGTACTTC. Supplemented by reference TRBV2 and TRBJ2-7, the full variable domain reads EPEVTQTPSHQVTQMGQEVILRCVPISNHLYFYWYRQILGQKVEFLVSFYNNEISEKSEIFDDQFSVERPDGSNFTLKIRSTKLEDSAMYFCASSEDRVFLEQYFGPGTRLTVT.